Listed here are 21 T cell receptor beta chains from one sample, sequenced in a study of Graves' ophthalmopathy and Graves' hyperthyroidism. RNA transcripts yielded amplified TCR beta CDR3 regions. The first-round RT-PCR employed HTBI primers together with the Qiagen OneStep RT-PCR kit. A multiplex PCR was then performed as the second round. TCRdb fed the multiplex PCR reads into MiXCR, producing one record per CDR3 protein. Seen here are about 740,000 distinct CDR3 sequences, 40% observed once, and the top ten hold 40% to 55%. Sequenced material: peripheral blood. The source is an adult man with Graves' ophthalmopathy.

The chain couples TRBV6-5 to TRBJ1-1; tentative D call: TRBD1 (6 bases). The V and J ends lost 3 bases and 5 bases respectively, with 13 bases between them. The CDR3 is 14 residues long. Germline values: CDR1 MNHEY, CDR2 SVGAGI. CDR3 in amino acids: CASSYLDQGTEAFF. CDR3 DNA: TGTGCCAGCAGTTATTTAGACCAGGGGACTGAAGCTTTCTTT.

A few counts support this clonotype. A much larger clone lies one base from this, so it may be a read error. V gene TRBV10-3 combines with J gene TRBJ2-5; 9 bases are shared with TRBD1. Trimming cost V 6 bases and J 5 bases; bases outside gene matches: 4. The CDR3 totals 13 residues. CDR1 and CDR2 from the germline V gene are ENHRY and SYGVKD. The CDR3, as DNA: TGTGCCATCAGCCGGACAGGGGAGGAGACCCAGTACTTC. It yields the protein CAISRTGEETQYF.

This clonotype was observed a few times. This chain uses TRBV7-2 with TRBJ2-5, with D perhaps TRBD1 (5 bases). CDR3 length equals 14 residues. Germline CDR1 reads SGHTA; CDR2 reads FQGNSA. V was clipped by 8 bases and J by 1 base, with 14 bases between them. CDR3 protein: CASLSDTSQETQYF. As DNA, the CDR3 is TGTGCCAGCTTGTCGGACACCTCCCAAGAGACCCAGTACTTC.

The chain has TRBV9 and TRBJ2-3; D not resolved. The CDR3 extends over 16 amino acids. CDR1 and CDR2 from the germline V gene are SGDLS and YYNGEE. Trimming pared 2 bases from V and 0 bases from J, leaving 13 bases between. This CDR3 is CASSVYRGTSTDTQYF. DNA of the CDR3: TGTGCCAGCAGCGTTTACCGAGGCACCAGCACAGATACGCAGTATTTT. Supplemented by reference TRBV9 and TRBJ2-3, the full variable domain reads DSGVTQTPKHLITATGQRVTLRCSPRSGDLSVYWYQQSLDQGLQFLIQYYNGEERAKGNILERFSAQQFPDLHSELNLSSLELGDSALYFCASSVYRGTSTDTQYFGPGTRLTVL.

As regards this clonotype: The junction differs from germline at one of its ends, possibly a read error. This chain joins TRBV5-5 and TRBJ2-7; D unclear. Germline assignment: CDR1 SGHKS and CDR2 YYEKEE (reference sequence). The CDR3 contains 13 residues. In DNA, the CDR3 is TGTGCCAGCAGCTTAGGGCTTTCCTACGGGCAGTACTTC. It codes for CASSLGLSYGQYF.

Worth noting for this clonotype: A much larger clone sits a single nucleotide away, making a read error possible. This chain uses TRBV11-2 with TRBJ2-7; D may be TRBD2 (6 bases). Germline V gene lookup returns CDR1 SGHAT and CDR2 FQNNGV. The CDR3 is 14 amino acids. V lost 6 bases and J lost 2, with 14 bases in between. The DNA for the CDR3 is TGTGCCAGCAGACGGCCTAGCGTCCCCTACGAGCAGTACTTC. Protein product: CASRRPSVPYEQYF. The full variable domain, rest sourced from reference TRBV11-2 and TRBJ2-7, is EAGVAQSPRYKIIEKRQSVAFWCNPISGHATLYWYQQILGQGPKLLIQFQNNGVVDDSQLPKDRFSAERLKGVDSTLKIQPAKLEDSAVYLCASRRPSVPYEQYFGPGTRLTVT.

This clonotype was counted many times. The rearrangement links TRBV10-3 to TRBJ2-7; D possibly corresponds to TRBD2 (5 bases). Germline values: CDR1 ENHRY, CDR2 SYGVKD. The CDR3 covers 13 residues. V gave up 6 bases and J gave up 9 bases, with 18 bases separating them. The CDR3 sequence: CAIRELGSEVQYF. The CDR3 nucleotides are TGTGCCATCAGGGAACTAGGTTCGGAGGTGCAGTACTTC.

The V call is TRBV20-1, the J call TRBJ2-3, with D possibly matching TRBD1 (5 bases). CDR3 length: 15 residues. V was trimmed by 6 bases and J by 1 base, leaving 17 bases between them. Germline lookup yields CDR1 DFQATT and CDR2 SNEGSKA (reference sequence). CDR3 nucleotide sequence: TGCAGTGCACCCCCGACAGTCCCCGGCACAGATACGCAGTATTTT. The encoded protein is CSAPPTVPGTDTQYF.

This clonotype was recorded many times. The gene calls are TRBV15 and TRBJ1-5; maybe TRBD1 (6 bases). Between the trimmed V and J ends, which lost 8 bases and 1 base, there was a span of 9 bases. The V gene's germline CDR1 is LNHNV and CDR2 YYDKDF (reference sequence). The CDR3 runs 13 residues. The CDR3 region is CATRGQSNQPQHF. CDR3 DNA: TGTGCCACCCGAGGACAGAGCAATCAGCCCCAGCATTTT.

This rearrangement joins TRBV20-1 to TRBJ1-1, with D possibly being TRBD1 (5 bases). CDR1 is DFQATT, CDR2 SNEGSKA, per germline (reference sequence). Trimming cost V 5 bases and J 5 bases, with 12 bases left between them. The CDR3 loop spans 12 amino acids. In DNA form, the CDR3 reads TGCAGTGCTCCCCAAAAGGGGACTGAAGCTTTCTTT. Translating gives CSAPQKGTEAFF.

This clonotype was counted a few times. The CDR3 spells CASSYIVEAGGYTF. DNA of the CDR3: TGTGCCAGCAGTTACATCGTGGAGGCTGGTGGCTACACCTTC. The chain has TRBV5-5 and TRBJ1-2, with unresolved D. The CDR3 contains 14 residues. The germline V gene encodes CDR1 SGHKS and CDR2 YYEKEE (reference sequence). V was shortened by 5 bases and J by 7 bases, with 18 bases between the two germline ends. Using reference TRBV5-5 and TRBJ1-2 for the parts outside the CDR3, the full variable domain is DAGVTQSPTHLIKTRGQQVTLRCSPISGHKSVSWYQQVLGQGPQFIFQYYEKEERGRGNFPDRFSARQFPNYSSELNVNALLLGDSALYLCASSYIVEAGGYTFGSGTRLTVV.

This clonotype was picked up many times. The CDR3 DNA reads as TGTGCCAGCAGTTCTGGGCAGGGGTACGTCCTGACTTTC. It translates to CASSSGQGYVLTF. The chain employs TRBV12-3 or TRBV12-4 and TRBJ2-6, with a tentative D call TRBD1 (6 bases). The CDR3 is 13 residues long. Trimming removed 4 bases from V and 11 bases from J, with 12 bases in between.

This clonotype was counted between two and nine times. The V and J genes are TRBV20-1 and TRBJ2-5; TRBD2 matches at 7 bases. This CDR3 has 13 amino acids. Germline CDR1 is DFQATT and CDR2 is SNEGSKA (reference sequence). The V gene end was trimmed by 4 bases and the J gene end by 4 bases; junction bases not matched to a gene: 6. The CDR3 spells CSAIFPGGETQYF. The CDR3 DNA reads TGCAGTGCTATTTTTCCGGGAGGAGAGACCCAGTACTTC.

The rearrangement uses TRBV5-1 and TRBJ2-3; D remains ambiguous. The CDR3 spans 13 residues. Germline lookup yields CDR1 SGHRS and CDR2 YFSETQ. Deletions cut 3 bases from V and 4 bases from J, with 9 bases between. The CDR3 spells CASSWAAADTQYF. CDR3 nucleotide sequence: TGCGCCAGCAGCTGGGCGGCGGCAGATACGCAGTATTTT.

This clonotype was seen at least ten times. The V gene is TRBV13, the J gene TRBJ1-1, with 9 nucleotides matching TRBD1. The ends lost 3 bases at V and 4 bases at J; junction bases unmatched: 6. The CDR3 is 15 amino acids. The germline gives CDR1 PRHDT, CDR2 FYEKMQ (reference sequence). For the CDR3, the DNA is TGTGCCAGCAGCTTCGATGGACAGGGGTCCACTGAAGCTTTCTTT. Its translation: CASSFDGQGSTEAFF.

Comment on this clonotype: The junction departs from the called germline gene at one end, perhaps through a read error. The chain joins TRBV5-1 to TRBJ1-2; 9 nucleotides match TRBD1. This CDR3 region has 16 residues. The germline gives CDR1 SGHRS, CDR2 YFSETQ. The CDR3 protein is CASSSGTGSLNYGYTF. The CDR3 nucleotides read TGTGCCAGCAGCTCCGGGACAGGGTCCCTTAACTATGGCTACACCTTC.

This clonotype was picked up many times. J is TRBJ2-7 and V is TRBV10-3; the match to TRBD1 covers 7 bases. The germline V gene encodes CDR1 ENHRY and CDR2 SYGVKD. With V trimmed by 0 bases and J by 6 bases, 2 bases remained unmatched. There are 13 residues in the CDR3. The CDR3 sequence: CAISESSGGEQYF. CDR3 sequence (DNA): TGTGCCATCAGTGAGTCGTCAGGGGGCGAGCAGTACTTC.

This rearrangement joins TRBV6-1 to TRBJ1-4; D possibly corresponds to TRBD1 (5 bases). The length of the CDR3 is 16 residues. V lost 5 bases and J lost 5, with 18 bases in between. CDR1 is MNHNS and CDR2 is SASEGT in the germline V gene. CDR3 sequence: CASSYRQASENEKLFF. Written as DNA, the CDR3 is TGTGCCAGCAGTTACAGGCAAGCCTCGGAAAATGAAAAACTGTTTTTT.

This clonotype was detected only a few times. V gene TRBV2 combines with J gene TRBJ1-6; unclear D gene. The CDR3 runs to 13 residues. Germline V gene lookup returns CDR1 SNHLY and CDR2 FYNNEI. The ends were cut back, 7 bases at V and 10 bases at J, with 14 bases in the middle. CDR3 sequence: CASTRTLGSPLHF. DNA of the CDR3: TGTGCCAGCACTAGGACCTTGGGGTCACCCCTCCACTTT. The full variable domain, its missing parts supplied by reference TRBV2 and TRBJ1-6, is EPEVTQTPSHQVTQMGQEVILRCVPISNHLYFYWYRQILGQKVEFLVSFYNNEISEKSEIFDDQFSVERPDGSNFTLKIRSTKLEDSAMYFCASTRTLGSPLHFGNGTRLTVT.

This chain connects TRBV27 to TRBJ1-2; perhaps TRBD1 as D (5 bases). The CDR3 runs 12 residues. V gave up 0 bases and J gave up 10 bases, with 9 bases separating them. Germline V CDR1 and CDR2: MNHEY, SMNVEV (reference sequence). The DNA for the CDR3 is TGTGCCAGCAGTTTATCCAGGGCTGACTACACCTTC. Protein product: CASSLSRADYTF.

This clonotype was detected ten times or more. The chain links TRBV29-1 to TRBJ1-1; D not resolved. CDR3 size: 13 residues. Germline lookup yields CDR1 SQVTM and CDR2 ANQGSEA. V lost 4 bases and J 5 bases, leaving 14 bases between the germline ends. The CDR3 nucleotides read TGCAGCGTTGTCGGCAGGACCCGAACTGAAGCTTTCTTT. Its translation is CSVVGRTRTEAFF.